There are a few counts of the clone carrying this T cell receptor (beta chain). Its antigen is not identified. The germline gives CDR1 MNHEY, CDR2 SVGAGI. Trimming took 8 bases from V and 8 from J, leaving 16 bases between them. This CDR3 has 13 residues. From the reads, TCRdb called clonotypes with MiXCR, one entry per CDR3 protein. The sample holds more than 150,000 distinct CDR3 sequences, 28% seen once. The sample is drawn from a study of T cell repertoires in cytomegalovirus infection. Across the study: An indication of both CMV infection and matching HLA type came from public TCR beta signatures.

General study points: Pooled public TCR beta family frequency picked out CMV carriers with the relevant HLA. Dominating the ex vivo response were TCR beta clonotypes that were CMV-specific and HLA-C-restricted.

The clonotype originates from a human donor in good health (CMV status not recorded). Some clones in this sample may be carry-over from other donors' samples. The chain couples TRBV6-5 to TRBJ2-1; maybe TRBD1 (5 bases). The sample consisted of PBMCs. CDR3 nucleotides: TGTGCCAGCGGACAAATAGGGCGCGATGAGCAGTTCTTC. This encodes CASGQIGRDEQFF.